This TCR beta chain was observed in a study of T cells after somatic rescue of genetic block. Profiled with immunoSEQ multiplex PCR; TCRdb holds only in-frame clones, not every one. This sample yields approximately 110,000 clones, of which under 95% are seen a single time; 1.4% to 1.5% belongs to the top ten. J lost 2 bases, V lost 7 bases, and 10 bases had no gene match. This CDR3 contains 16 residues. Germline CDR1 SNHLY, CDR2 FYNNEI. The sequenced sample consisted of peripheral blood mononuclear cells (PBMCs). This receptor was obtained from a woman younger than 35. V is TRBV2 and J is TRBJ2-5, with 10 bases that match TRBD2. DNA for the CDR3: TGTGCCAGCAAGGAGCCTAGCGGGGGCCCTCAAGAGACCCAGTACTTC. This encodes CASKEPSGGPQETQYF.